This TCR beta chain was retrieved from a study of T cell changes during pregnancy in multiple sclerosis. Some clones are missing from TCRdb's copy, which holds only in-frame ones; the method was immunoSEQ multiplex PCR. This sample has 35,000 to 45,000 clones, with roughly 93% found just once. V dropped 3 bases and J dropped 4; count of bases not matched to a gene: 7. The CDR3 consists of 15 residues. In germline, CDR1 is MDHEN, CDR2 SYDVKM. The sample here was CD4+ T cells from peripheral blood mononuclear cells, taken in the first trimester of pregnancy. This TCR derives from a female donor with multiple sclerosis, enrolled in a pregnancy study. This chain connects TRBV28 to TRBJ1-1, with TRBD1 identical over 8 bases. The CDR3 protein is CASSFPRTGSTEAFF. CDR3 DNA: TGTGCCAGCAGTTTCCCCCGGACAGGGAGCACTGAAGCTTTCTTT.